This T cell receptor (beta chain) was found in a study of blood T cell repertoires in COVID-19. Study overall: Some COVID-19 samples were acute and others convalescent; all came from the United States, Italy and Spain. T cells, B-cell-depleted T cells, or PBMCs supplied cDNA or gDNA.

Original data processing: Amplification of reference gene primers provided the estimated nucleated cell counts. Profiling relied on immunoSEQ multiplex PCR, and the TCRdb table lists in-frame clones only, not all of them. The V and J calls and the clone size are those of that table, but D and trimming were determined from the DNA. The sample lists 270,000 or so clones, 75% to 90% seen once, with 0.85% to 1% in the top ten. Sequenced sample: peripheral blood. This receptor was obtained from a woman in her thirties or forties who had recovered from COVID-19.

This CDR3 is CASSRGNQPQHF. The CDR3 nucleotides read TGTGCCAGCAGCAGGGGCAATCAGCCCCAGCATTTT. The chain combines TRBV12-3 or TRBV12-4 with TRBJ1-5; a weak D match, TRBD1 (5 bases). The CDR3 runs to 12 residues. With 6 bases removed from V and 2 bases from J, the gap between germline ends came to 5 bases.